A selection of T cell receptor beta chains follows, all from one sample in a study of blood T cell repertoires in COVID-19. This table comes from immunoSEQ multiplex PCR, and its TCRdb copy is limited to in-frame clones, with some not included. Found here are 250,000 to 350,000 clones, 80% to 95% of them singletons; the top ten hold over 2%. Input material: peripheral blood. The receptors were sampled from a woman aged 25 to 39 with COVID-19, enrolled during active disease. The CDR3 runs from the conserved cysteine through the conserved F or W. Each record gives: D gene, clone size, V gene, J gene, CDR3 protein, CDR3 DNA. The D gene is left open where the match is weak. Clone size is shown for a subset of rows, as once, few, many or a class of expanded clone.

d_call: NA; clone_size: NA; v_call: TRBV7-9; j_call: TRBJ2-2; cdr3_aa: CASSLALRAGELFF; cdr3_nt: TGTGCCAGCAGCTTAGCGCTTCGAGCGGGGGAGCTGTTTTTT
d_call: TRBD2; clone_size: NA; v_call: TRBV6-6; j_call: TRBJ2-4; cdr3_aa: CASSYRWGGDIQYF; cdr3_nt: TGTGCCAGCAGTTACCGTTGGGGGGGTGACATTCAGTACTTC
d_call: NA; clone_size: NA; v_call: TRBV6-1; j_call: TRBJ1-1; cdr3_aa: CASSENYRAVNTEAFF; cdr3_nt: TGTGCCAGCAGTGAAAACTACAGGGCGGTGAACACTGAAGCTTTCTTT
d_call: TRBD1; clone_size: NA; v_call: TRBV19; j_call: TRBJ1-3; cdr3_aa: CASSARTGEISGNTIYF; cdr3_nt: TGTGCCAGTAGTGCGAGAACAGGGGAAATCTCTGGAAACACCATATATTTT
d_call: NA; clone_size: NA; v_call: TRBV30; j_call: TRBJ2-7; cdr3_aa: CAWRVSASYEQYF; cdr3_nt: TGTGCCTGGAGGGTCAGTGCCTCCTACGAGCAGTACTTC
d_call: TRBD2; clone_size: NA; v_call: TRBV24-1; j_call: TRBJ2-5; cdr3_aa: CAILLGLAGVETQYF; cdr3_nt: TGTGCCATCTTATTAGGACTAGCGGGAGTAGAGACCCAGTACTTC
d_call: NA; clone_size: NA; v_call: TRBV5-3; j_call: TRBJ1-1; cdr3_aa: CARSLPGGRITEAFF; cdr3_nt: TGTGCCAGAAGCTTGCCGGGGGGCAGGATCACTGAAGCTTTCTTT
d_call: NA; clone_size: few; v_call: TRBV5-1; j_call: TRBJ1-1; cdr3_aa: CASRRGIETEAFF; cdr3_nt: TGCGCCAGCCGGAGGGGAATTGAAACTGAAGCTTTCTTT
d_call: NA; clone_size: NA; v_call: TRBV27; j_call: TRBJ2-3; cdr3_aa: CASSLVGGFDTDTQYF; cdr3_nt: TGTGCCAGCAGTTTAGTTGGGGGGTTTGACACAGATACGCAGTATTTT
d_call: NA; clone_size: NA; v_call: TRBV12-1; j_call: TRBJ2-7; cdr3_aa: CASSLGGSHSDEQYF; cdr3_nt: TGTGCCAGCAGCTTGGGGGGGAGCCATTCCGACGAGCAGTACTTC
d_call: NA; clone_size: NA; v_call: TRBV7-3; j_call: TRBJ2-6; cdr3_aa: CASSPEAGFSGTGANVLTF; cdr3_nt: TGTGCCAGCAGCCCCGAGGCGGGGTTTTCAGGGACTGGGGCCAACGTCCTGACTTTC
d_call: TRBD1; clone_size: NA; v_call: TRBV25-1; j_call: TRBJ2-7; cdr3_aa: CASRGGQGREQYF; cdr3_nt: TGTGCCAGCAGGGGGGGACAGGGTAGGGAGCAGTACTTC
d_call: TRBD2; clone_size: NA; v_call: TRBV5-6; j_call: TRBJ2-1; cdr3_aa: CASSLIAGLNNEQFF; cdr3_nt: TGTGCCAGCAGCCTCATAGCGGGCCTAAACAATGAGCAGTTCTTC
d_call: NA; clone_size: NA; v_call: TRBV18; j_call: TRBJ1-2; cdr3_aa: CASSPTGRANYGYTF; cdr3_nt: TGTGCCAGCTCACCCACGGGCAGGGCTAACTATGGCTACACCTTC
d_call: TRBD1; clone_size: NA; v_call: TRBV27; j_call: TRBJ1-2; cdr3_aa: CASSFSKGAGNYGYTF; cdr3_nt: TGTGCCAGCAGTTTTAGCAAGGGGGCGGGCAACTATGGCTACACCTTC
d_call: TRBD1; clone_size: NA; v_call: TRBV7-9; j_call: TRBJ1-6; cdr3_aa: CASSPPGQGNNSPLHF; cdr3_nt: TGTGCCAGCAGCCCACCCGGACAGGGGAATAATTCACCCCTCCACTTT
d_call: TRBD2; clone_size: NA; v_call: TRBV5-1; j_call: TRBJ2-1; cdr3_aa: CASSPGTSGSIYNEQFF; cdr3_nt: TGCGCCAGCAGCCCGGGGACTAGCGGGAGTATTTACAATGAGCAGTTCTTC
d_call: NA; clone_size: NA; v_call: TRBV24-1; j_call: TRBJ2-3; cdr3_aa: CATSDSGRGTDTQYF; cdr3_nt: TGTGCCACCAGTGATTCGGGGAGAGGCACAGATACGCAGTATTTT
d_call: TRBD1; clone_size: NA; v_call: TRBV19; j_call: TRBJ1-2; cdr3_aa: CASSIRDRAASNYGYTF; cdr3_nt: TGTGCCAGTAGTATTAGGGACAGGGCTGCTTCTAACTATGGCTACACCTTC
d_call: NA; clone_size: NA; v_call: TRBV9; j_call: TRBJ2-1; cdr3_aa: CASSGLSSYNEQFF; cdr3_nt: TGTGCCAGCAGCGGTCTAAGCTCCTACAATGAGCAGTTCTTC
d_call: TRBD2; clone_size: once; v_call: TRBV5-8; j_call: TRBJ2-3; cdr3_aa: CASSLPGLAFYTQYF; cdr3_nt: TGTGCCAGCAGCCTACCGGGACTAGCGTTTTATACGCAGTATTTT
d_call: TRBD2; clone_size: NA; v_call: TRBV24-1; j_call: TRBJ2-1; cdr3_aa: CATSDLGLAGSYNEQFF; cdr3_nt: TGTGCCACCAGTGATTTAGGGCTAGCGGGCTCCTACAATGAGCAGTTCTTC
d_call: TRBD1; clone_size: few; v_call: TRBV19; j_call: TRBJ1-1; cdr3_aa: CASSEGQADDTEAFF; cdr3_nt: TGTGCCAGTAGTGAGGGACAGGCGGATGACACTGAAGCTTTCTTT
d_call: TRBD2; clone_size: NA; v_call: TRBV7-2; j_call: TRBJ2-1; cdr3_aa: CASSTQPGLVNEQFF; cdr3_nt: TGTGCCAGCAGCACGCAACCGGGACTAGTTAATGAGCAGTTCTTC
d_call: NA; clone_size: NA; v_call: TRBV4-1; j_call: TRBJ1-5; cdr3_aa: CASSQGGLGGSPQHF; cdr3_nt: TGCGCCAGCAGCCAAGGAGGGCTGGGGGGATCGCCCCAGCATTTT
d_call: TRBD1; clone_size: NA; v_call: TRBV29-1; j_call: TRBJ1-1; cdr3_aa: CSGGQVMNTEAFF; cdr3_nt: TGCAGCGGGGGACAGGTGATGAACACTGAAGCTTTCTTT
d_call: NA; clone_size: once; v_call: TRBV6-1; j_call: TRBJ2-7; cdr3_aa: CASSERSASYEQYF; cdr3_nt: TGTGCCAGCAGTGAACGCAGCGCCTCCTACGAGCAGTACTTC
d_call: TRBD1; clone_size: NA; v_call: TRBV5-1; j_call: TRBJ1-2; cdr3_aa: CASSLDGRGQGYTF; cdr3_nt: TGCGCCAGCAGCTTGGATGGCAGGGGGCAAGGCTACACCTTC
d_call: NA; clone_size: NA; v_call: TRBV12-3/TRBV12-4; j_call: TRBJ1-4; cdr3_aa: CASGIEKLFF; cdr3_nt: TGTGCCAGCGGCATCGAAAAACTGTTTTTT
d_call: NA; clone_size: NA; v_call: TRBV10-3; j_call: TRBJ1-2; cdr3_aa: CAISEADSRRNYGYTF; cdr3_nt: TGTGCCATCAGTGAGGCAGATTCCCGGAGAAACTATGGCTACACCTTC
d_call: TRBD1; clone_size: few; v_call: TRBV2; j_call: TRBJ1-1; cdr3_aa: CASVNPTGTDTEAFF; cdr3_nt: TGTGCCAGCGTTAACCCGACAGGGACGGACACTGAAGCTTTCTTT
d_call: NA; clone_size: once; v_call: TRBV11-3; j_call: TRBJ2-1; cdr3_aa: CASSLSSKGGGLLQEQFF; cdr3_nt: TGTGCCAGCAGCTTAAGCTCCAAGGGGGGAGGGCTTCTTCAGGAGCAGTTCTTC
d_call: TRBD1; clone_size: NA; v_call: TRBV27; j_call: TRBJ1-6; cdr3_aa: CASSSSRQGYSYNSPLHF; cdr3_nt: TGTGCCAGCAGTTCGTCTCGACAGGGCTATTCCTATAATTCACCCCTCCACTTT
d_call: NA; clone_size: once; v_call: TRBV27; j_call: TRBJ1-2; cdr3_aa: CASRSGEGFGYGYTF; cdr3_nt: TGTGCCAGCAGGTCGGGGGAGGGCTTCGGCTATGGCTACACCTTC
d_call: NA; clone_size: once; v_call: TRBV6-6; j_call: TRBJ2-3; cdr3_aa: CASSSIRVQDTQYF; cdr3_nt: TGTGCCAGCAGTTCTATCAGGGTGCAAGATACGCAGTATTTT
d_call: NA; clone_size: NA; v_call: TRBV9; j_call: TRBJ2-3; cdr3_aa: CASSVDKRKYDTQYF; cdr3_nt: TGTGCCAGCAGCGTAGATAAGAGAAAGTATGATACGCAGTATTTT
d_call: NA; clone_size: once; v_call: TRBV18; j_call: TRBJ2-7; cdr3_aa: CASSASGTYEQYF; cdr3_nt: TGTGCCAGCTCAGCAAGCGGCACCTACGAGCAGTACTTC
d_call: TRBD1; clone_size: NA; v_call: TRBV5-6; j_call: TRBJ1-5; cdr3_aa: CASSLWDRGYNQPQHF; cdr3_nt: TGTGCCAGCAGCTTGTGGGACAGGGGGTACAATCAGCCCCAGCATTTT
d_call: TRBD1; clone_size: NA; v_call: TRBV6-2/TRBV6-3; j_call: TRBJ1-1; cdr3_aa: CASSFLSRDRDEAFF; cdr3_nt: TGTGCCAGCAGTTTCCTGTCCCGGGACAGGGATGAAGCTTTCTTT